This paragraph reports one TCR beta chain. The data belong to a study of blood T cell repertoires in COVID-19. Turning to the study itself: The study drew acute and convalescent COVID-19 samples from the United States, Italy and Spain.

This CDR3 has 15 residues. V dropped 0 bases and J dropped 8 bases, with 14 bases sitting between them. Germline V gene lookup returns CDR1 ENHRY and CDR2 SYGVKD. Generated by immunoSEQ multiplex PCR, the TCRdb table keeps only in-frame clones and is missing some. The sample holds about 96,000 clones, 70% to 90% seen once. The V gene is TRBV10-3, the J gene TRBJ1-3; possible D gene TRBD1, 6 bases. The receptor was derived from a human donor with COVID-19, enrolled during active disease. The donor label of this sample is uncertain. What was sequenced was peripheral blood. DNA of the CDR3: TGTGCCATCAGTGAGTCCGCCGGGGGGCGGGACACCATATATTTT. Protein sequence: CAISESAGGRDTIYF.